This is a list of T cell receptor beta chains from one sample in a study of OX40 agonist ivuxolimab in advanced cancers. Data came from immunoSEQ multiplex PCR; TCRdb stores just in-frame clones and leaves some out. The sample holds approximately 81,000 clones, more than 85% seen once. Sequencing used CD4+ or CD8+ T cells sorted from blood, obtained in a trial of the OX40 agonist ivuxolimab. These receptors came from an adult with an advanced solid tumor such as melanoma, head and neck, liver or kidney cancer. The conserved cysteine and the conserved F or W are not part of the CDR3 here. The order of the fields is V gene, J gene, CDR3 protein.

TRBV4-3	TRBJ1-5	ASSQEFGQGGFSNQPQH
TRBV4-3	TRBJ1-2	ASSPSGYSNYGYT
TRBV5-8	TRBJ2-7	ASSLSGGFPYEQY
TRBV9	TRBJ2-7	ASSGSVGEQY
TRBV4-3	TRBJ1-1	ASSQDFSGAMNTEAF
TRBV4-3	TRBJ1-1	ASSQDRPVNTEAF
TRBV29-1	TRBJ1-2	SVEDPEEGYYGYT
TRBV15	TRBJ2-1	ATSRASGGFYNEQF
TRBV27	TRBJ2-7	ATYGTGGQY
TRBV9	TRBJ2-1	ASSVEGTSGNEQF
TRBV18	TRBJ2-3	ASSPGRDRYTDTQY
TRBV7-6	TRBJ2-7	ASSLLERQVAGLPYEQY
TRBV9	TRBJ2-5	ASSPHLTGAKGETQY
TRBV11-2	TRBJ1-2	ASSLATGKGVGGYT
TRBV28	TRBJ2-7	ASSLSTGAPYEQY
TRBV15	TRBJ1-2	ATSPEPLHGYT
TRBV5-1	TRBJ1-2	ATATGLDYGYT
TRBV29-1	TRBJ2-2	SVLRAGGPGSGELF
TRBV6-5	TRBJ1-2	ASSYRSLYGYT
TRBV7-9	TRBJ1-2	ASSLGGRIEDGYT
TRBV4-1	TRBJ2-7	ASSQNRGSYEQY
TRBV2	TRBJ1-2	AGTKKDRGNYGYT